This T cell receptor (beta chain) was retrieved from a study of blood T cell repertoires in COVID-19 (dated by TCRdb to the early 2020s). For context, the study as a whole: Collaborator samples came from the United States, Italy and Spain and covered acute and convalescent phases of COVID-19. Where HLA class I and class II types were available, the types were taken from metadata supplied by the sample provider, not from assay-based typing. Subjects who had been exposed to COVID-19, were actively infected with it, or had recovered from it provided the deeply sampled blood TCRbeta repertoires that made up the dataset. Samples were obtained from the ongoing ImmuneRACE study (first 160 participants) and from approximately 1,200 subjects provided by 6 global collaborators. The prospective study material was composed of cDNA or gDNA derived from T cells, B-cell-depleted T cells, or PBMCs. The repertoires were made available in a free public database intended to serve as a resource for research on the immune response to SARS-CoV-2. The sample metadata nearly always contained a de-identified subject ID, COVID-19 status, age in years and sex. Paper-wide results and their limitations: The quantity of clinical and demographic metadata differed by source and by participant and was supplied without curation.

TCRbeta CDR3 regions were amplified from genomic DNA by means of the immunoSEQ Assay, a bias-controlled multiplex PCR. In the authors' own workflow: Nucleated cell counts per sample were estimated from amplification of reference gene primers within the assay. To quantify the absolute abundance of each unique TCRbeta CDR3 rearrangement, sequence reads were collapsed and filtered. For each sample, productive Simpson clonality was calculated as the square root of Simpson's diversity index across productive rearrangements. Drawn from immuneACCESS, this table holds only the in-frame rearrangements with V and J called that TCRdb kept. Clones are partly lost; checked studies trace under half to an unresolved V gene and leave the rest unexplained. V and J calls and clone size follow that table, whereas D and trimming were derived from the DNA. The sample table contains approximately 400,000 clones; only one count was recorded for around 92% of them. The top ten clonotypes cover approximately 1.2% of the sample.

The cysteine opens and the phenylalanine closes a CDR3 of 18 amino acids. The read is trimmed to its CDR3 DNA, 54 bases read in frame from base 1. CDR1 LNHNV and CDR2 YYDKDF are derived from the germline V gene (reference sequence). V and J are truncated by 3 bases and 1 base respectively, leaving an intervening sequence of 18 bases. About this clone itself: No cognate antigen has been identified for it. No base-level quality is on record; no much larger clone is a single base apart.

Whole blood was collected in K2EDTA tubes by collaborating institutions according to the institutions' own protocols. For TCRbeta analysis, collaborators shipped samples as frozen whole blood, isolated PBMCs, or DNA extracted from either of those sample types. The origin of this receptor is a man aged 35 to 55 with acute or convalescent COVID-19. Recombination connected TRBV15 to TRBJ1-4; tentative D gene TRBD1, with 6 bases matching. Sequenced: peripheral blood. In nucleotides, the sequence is TGTGCCACCAGCAGGGATCCTTTTACAGGGCTAACTAATGAAAAACTGTTTTTT. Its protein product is CATSRDPFTGLTNEKLFF.